In its sample, the clone carrying this TCR beta chain was seen many times. Its antigen is not known. Using RNA transcripts as the source, TCR beta CDR3 regions were amplified. HTBI primers were used for first-round RT-PCR of the TCR CDR3. TCRdb re-derived calls from the multiplex PCR reads in MiXCR, one entry per CDR3 protein. This table holds 200,000 to 300,000 distinct CDR3 sequences, around 26% found once. Patients showing uncontrolled infection, other autoimmune disease, pregnancy or lactation were ineligible. PBMCs were collected from an approximately 9 ml volume of fresh peripheral blood. The data were taken from a study of T cells in Graves' hyperthyroidism and ophthalmopathy. General observations from the study: It was a median approximately 6 months before onset that the model predicted ophthalmopathy.

The length of the CDR3 is 16 residues. V shed 5 bases, J shed 5 bases, and the junction held 7 bases outside the gene matches. Germline lookup yields CDR1 SEHNR and CDR2 FQNEAQ (reference sequence). This chain links TRBV7-9 with TRBJ2-5; 14 nucleotides line up with TRBD2. The receptor was derived from a woman in her forties with Graves' ophthalmopathy. The specimen sequenced was blood. The CDR3 sequence is CASSTGLAGGGETQYF. The CDR3 DNA is TGTGCCAGCAGCACCGGACTAGCGGGAGGTGGGGAGACCCAGTACTTC.